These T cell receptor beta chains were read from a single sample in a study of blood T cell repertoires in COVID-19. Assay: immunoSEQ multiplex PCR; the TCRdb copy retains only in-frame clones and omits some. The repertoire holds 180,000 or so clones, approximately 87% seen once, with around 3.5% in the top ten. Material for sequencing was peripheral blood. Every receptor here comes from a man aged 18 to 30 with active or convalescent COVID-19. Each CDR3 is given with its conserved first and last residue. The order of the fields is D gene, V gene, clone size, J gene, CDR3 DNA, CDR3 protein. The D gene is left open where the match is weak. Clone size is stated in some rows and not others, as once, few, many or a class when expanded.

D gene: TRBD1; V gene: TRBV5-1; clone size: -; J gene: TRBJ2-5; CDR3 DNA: TGCGCCAGCAGCCCCCAGGACAGGGGTTTCAAGGGGCAAGAGACCCAGTACTTC; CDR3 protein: CASSPQDRGFKGQETQYF
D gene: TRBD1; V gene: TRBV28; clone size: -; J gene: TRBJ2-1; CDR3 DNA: TGTGCCAGCAGTCTGACAGGGTACAATGAGCAGTTCTTC; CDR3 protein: CASSLTGYNEQFF
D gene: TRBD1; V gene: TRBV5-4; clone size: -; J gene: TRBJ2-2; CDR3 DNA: TGTGCCAGCAGCCCGACAGGGGCGAACACCGGGGAGCTGTTTTTT; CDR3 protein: CASSPTGANTGELFF
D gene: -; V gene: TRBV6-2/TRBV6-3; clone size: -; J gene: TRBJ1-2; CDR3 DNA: TGTGCCAGCAGTTCGCGGACAGAAAAGCCCACGGATGGCTACACCTTC; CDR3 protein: CASSSRTEKPTDGYTF
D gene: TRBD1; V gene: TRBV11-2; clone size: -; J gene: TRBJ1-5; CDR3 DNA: TGTGCCAGCAGCTTAGGAGACAGGGCCGGACAGCCCCAGCATTTT; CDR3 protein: CASSLGDRAGQPQHF
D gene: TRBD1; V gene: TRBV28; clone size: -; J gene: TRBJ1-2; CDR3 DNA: TGTGCCAGCAGTCCCCGGGACAGGGGGCAGGAGGGCTATGGCTACACCTTC; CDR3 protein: CASSPRDRGQEGYGYTF
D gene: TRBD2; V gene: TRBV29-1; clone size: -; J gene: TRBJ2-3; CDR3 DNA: TGCAGCCACAAACCGGGACTAGCGACAGATACGCAGTATTTT; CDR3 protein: CSHKPGLATDTQYF
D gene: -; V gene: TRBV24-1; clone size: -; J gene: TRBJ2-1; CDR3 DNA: TGTGCCACCAGTGATTTTGGCCTAGCGAGCGTCAATGAGCAGTTCTTC; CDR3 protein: CATSDFGLASVNEQFF
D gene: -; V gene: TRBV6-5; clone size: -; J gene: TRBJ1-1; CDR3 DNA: TGTGCCAGCAGTTACTCGCACCGCGTGAACACTGAAGCTTTCTTT; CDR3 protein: CASSYSHRVNTEAFF
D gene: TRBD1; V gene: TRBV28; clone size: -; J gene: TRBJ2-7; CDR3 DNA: TGTGCCAGCAGTGGGTACAGGGGAACGTACGAGCAGTACTTC; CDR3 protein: CASSGYRGTYEQYF
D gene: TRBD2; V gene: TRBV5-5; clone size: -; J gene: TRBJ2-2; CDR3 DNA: TGTGCCAGCCGCCGGGGACTAGGGAACACCGGGGAGCTGTTTTTT; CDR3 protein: CASRRGLGNTGELFF
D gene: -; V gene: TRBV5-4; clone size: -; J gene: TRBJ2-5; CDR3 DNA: TGTGCCAGCAGCTCCCCTCAGGGGACGGAGACCCAGTACTTC; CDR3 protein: CASSSPQGTETQYF
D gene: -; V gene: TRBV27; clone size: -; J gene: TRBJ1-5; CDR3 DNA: TGTGCCAGCAGGGCTCAGGCTTATAGCAATCAGCCCCAGCATTTT; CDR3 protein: CASRAQAYSNQPQHF
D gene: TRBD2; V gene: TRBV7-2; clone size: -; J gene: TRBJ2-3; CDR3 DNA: TGTGCCAGCAGCTCCCAGGGCGGGAGGGCCGTGGCAGATACGCAGTATTTT; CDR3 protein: CASSSQGGRAVADTQYF
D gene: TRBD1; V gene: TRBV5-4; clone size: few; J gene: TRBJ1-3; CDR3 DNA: TGTGCCAGCAGCCAACCGGGACAGGGGGGAAACACCATATATTTT; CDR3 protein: CASSQPGQGGNTIYF
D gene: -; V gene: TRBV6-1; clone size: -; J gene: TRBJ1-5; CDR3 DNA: TGTGCCAGCAGTGAGGCTCCAGGGGGCAATCAGCCCCAGCATTTT; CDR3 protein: CASSEAPGGNQPQHF
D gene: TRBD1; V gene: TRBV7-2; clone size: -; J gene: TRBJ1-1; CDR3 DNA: TGTGCCAGCAGCGCCCGGACAGGGGGCGGCACTGAAGCTTTCTTT; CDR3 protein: CASSARTGGGTEAFF
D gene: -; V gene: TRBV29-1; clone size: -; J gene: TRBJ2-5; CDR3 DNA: TGCAGCGCCCTGGGGGCAGGGCGTGAGACCCAGTACTTC; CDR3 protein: CSALGAGRETQYF
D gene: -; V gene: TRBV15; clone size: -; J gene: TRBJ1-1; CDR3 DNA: TGTGCCACCAGCAGAGACGGGACAATCCTGAACACTGAAGCTTTCTTT; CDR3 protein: CATSRDGTILNTEAFF
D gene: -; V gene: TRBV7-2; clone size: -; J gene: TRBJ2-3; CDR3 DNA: TGTGCCAGCAGCGTCGGGGGGCGGGGACCAGATACGCAGTATTTT; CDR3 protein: CASSVGGRGPDTQYF
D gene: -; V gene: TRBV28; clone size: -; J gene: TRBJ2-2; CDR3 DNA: TGTGCCAGCAGTTTGGGGACAACCACCGGGGAGCTGTTTTTT; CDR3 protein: CASSLGTTTGELFF
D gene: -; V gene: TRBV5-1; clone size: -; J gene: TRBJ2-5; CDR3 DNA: TGCGCCAGCAGCTTGTCAGGCGTCCAAGAGACCCAGTACTTC; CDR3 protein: CASSLSGVQETQYF
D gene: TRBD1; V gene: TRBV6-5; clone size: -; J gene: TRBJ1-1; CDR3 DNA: TGTGCCAGCAGGCATGGACAGGGGGCTTTCCCTGAAGCTTTCTTT; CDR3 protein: CASRHGQGAFPEAFF
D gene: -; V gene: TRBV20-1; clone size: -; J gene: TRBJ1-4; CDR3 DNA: TGCAGTGCTAGTAGTGGGGGCCCACGAAAACTGTTTTTT; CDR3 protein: CSASSGGPRKLFF
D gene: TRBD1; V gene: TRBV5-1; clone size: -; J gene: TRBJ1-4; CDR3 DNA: TGCGCCAGCAGCTTGAAGAATAGTCCAGGGGGAGGAGAAAAACTGTTTTTT; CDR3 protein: CASSLKNSPGGGEKLFF
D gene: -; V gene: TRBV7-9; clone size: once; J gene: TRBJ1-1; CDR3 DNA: TGTGCCAGCAGCCCGCCACTTACAGGGCTCACTGAAGCTTTCTTT; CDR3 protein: CASSPPLTGLTEAFF
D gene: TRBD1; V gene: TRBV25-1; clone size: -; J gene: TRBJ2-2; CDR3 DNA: TGTGCCAGCACGGACAGGGGCCCCACCGGGGAGCTGTTTTTT; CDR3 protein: CASTDRGPTGELFF
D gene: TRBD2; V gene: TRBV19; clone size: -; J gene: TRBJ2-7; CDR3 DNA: TGTGCCAGTGGTGGAGCTAGCGGCTACGAGCAGTACTTC; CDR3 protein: CASGGASGYEQYF
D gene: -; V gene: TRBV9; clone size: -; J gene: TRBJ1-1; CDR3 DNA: TGTGCCAGCAGCGGAGGGACTTGGAGGGACACTGAAGCTTTCTTT; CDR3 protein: CASSGGTWRDTEAFF
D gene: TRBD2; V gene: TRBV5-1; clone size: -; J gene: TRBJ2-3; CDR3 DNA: TGCGCCAGCGGGAGGGAGGGGCGCACAGATACGCAGTATTTT; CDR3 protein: CASGREGRTDTQYF
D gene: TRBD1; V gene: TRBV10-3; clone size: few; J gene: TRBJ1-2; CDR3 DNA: TGTGCCATCAGTGTGGGACAGGGTGGCTACACCTTC; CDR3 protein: CAISVGQGGYTF
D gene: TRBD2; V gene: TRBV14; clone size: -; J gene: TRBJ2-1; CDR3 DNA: TGTGCCAGCAGCCCTCATAGCGGGGCCAATTACAATGAGCAGTTCTTC; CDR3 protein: CASSPHSGANYNEQFF
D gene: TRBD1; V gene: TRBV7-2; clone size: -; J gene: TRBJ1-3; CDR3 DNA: TGTGCCAGCAGCCGGGACAGTCATTTTACGACTGGAAACACCATATATTTT; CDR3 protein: CASSRDSHFTTGNTIYF
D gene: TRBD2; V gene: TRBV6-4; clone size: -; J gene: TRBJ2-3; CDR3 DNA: TGTGCCAGCAGTGCCCTAGCGGGAGCTAGCACAGATACGCAGTATTTT; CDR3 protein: CASSALAGASTDTQYF
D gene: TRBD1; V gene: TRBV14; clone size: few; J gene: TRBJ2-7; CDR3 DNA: TGTGCCAGCAGTAAAGCCGGGACAGGGGGCAGGGGGCAGTACTTC; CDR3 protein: CASSKAGTGGRGQYF
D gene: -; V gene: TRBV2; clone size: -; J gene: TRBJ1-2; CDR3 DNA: TGTGCCAGCAGTGAAGGGGGAGTCGGTGGCTACACCTTC; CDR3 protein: CASSEGGVGGYTF
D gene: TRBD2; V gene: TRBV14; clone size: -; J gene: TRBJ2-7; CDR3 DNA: TGTGCCAGCAGCCAAGCTAGCGGGTACTCCTCCTACGAGCAGTACTTC; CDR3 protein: CASSQASGYSSYEQYF
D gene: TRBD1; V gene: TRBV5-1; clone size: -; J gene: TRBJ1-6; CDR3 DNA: TGCGCCAGCCAACCGGGACAGGGCGTTATCGGAAATTCACCCCTCCACTTT; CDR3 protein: CASQPGQGVIGNSPLHF
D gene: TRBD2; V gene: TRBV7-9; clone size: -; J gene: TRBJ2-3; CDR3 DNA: TGTGCCAGCACCGGGACTAGGACAGATACGCAGTATTTT; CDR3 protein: CASTGTRTDTQYF
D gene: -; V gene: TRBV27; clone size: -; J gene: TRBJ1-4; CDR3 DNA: TGTGCCAGCAGAATCCGGACGGGAAATGAAAAACTGTTTTTT; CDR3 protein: CASRIRTGNEKLFF
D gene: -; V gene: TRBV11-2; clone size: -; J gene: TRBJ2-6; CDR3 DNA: TGTGCCAGCAGCTTCTTTTCCGGGGCCAACGTCCTGACTTTC; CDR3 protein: CASSFFSGANVLTF